This note documents a single T cell receptor beta chain sequence. The data originate from a study of cytomegalovirus exposure and HLA in healthy donors. The primer mix had 60 Vbeta and 13 Jbeta primers. Assay used: immunoSEQ multiplex PCR; TCRdb lists only in-frame clones, some missing. The top ten hold 6.5% to 8% of the sample, which has 140,000 to 150,000 clones, 60% to 80% seen once. Germline V gene lookup returns CDR1 ENHRY and CDR2 SYGVKD. J lost 7 bases, V lost 5 bases, and 8 bases had no gene match. This CDR3 region has 15 residues. The chain uses TRBV10-3 and TRBJ1-6, with 7 bases aligning to TRBD1. Sequencing was done on a sample of PBMCs. This sequence originates from a middle-aged woman in good health and CMV-seropositive. DNA for the CDR3: TGTGCCATCAGTAGAACCGGGACAGAGAATTCACCCCTCCACTTT. Encoded protein: CAISRTGTENSPLHF.